The clone carrying this T cell receptor beta chain has only one observation. The antigen is undetermined. This sample was taken from a study of shared clonotypes between healthy human individuals. General study findings and limits: Estimated clonotype richness was generally higher in naive than memory subsets.

Germline assignment: CDR1 SGHRS and CDR2 YFSETQ. The CDR3 consists of 14 residues. Trimming took off 4 bases at V and 9 bases at J, with 16 bases between the two ends. Sequencing was at deep level. As processed by the authors: Quality scores were absent from the junction-only immunoSEQ sequences, so filtering differed. Using immunoSEQ multiplex PCR, the repertoire was profiled, and TCRdb retains in-frame clones only, with some absent. V and J calls and clone size are those listed in that table; D and trimming were worked out from the DNA. The sample records roughly 2,300,000 clones, under 95% being singletons.

The sample consisted of naive CD4+ T cells from PBMCs. The subset here: CD45RA+ positively selected. The receptor was derived from a man younger than 35 in good health. Some clones in this sample may be carry-over from other donors' samples. V is TRBV5-1 and J is TRBJ2-2; the D gene could be TRBD1 or TRBD2 (6 bases each). CDR3 in amino acids: CASSTGTGARELFF. Written as DNA, the CDR3 is TGCGCCAGCAGCACGGGTACGGGGGCAAGGGAGCTGTTTTTT.